A single sample is the source of the 20 T cell receptor beta chains below, sequenced in a study of beta chain features in type 1 diabetes. Antigen specificity for these receptors is unknown. Study conclusions and caveats: Patients with Type 1 diabetes showed moderately but significantly shorter TCRB CDR3s in all four CD4+ subsets.

The sequenced template was cDNA made from the entire isolated RNA. TCRdb keeps only in-frame clones here, not all; method: immunoSEQ multiplex PCR. The sample has hundreds of thousands of clones, about a tenth seen once. The sample taken for sequencing was naive CD4+ T cells from blood. The receptors derive from a man aged 30-40 years with type 1 diabetes.

This chain links TRBV12-5 with TRBJ2-1; tentative D call: TRBD1 (5 bases). The ends were cut back, 3 bases at V and 10 bases at J, with 22 bases in the middle. The CDR3 has 16 residues. Looked up from germline, CDR1 is LGHNT and CDR2 is FRNRAP. CDR3 in DNA: TGTGCTAGTGGTTTTAATTTTGGGCAGGGCCAAGGAGAGCAGTTCTTC. Its protein product is CASGFNFGQGQGEQFF. The entire variable domain, with the rest obtained from reference TRBV12-5 and TRBJ2-1, is as follows: DARVTQTPRHKVTEMGQEVTMRCQPILGHNTVFWYRQTMMQGLELLAYFRNRAPLDDSGMPKDRFSAEMPDATLATLKIQPSEPRDSAVYFCASGFNFGQGQGEQFFGPGTRLTVL.

The rearrangement joins TRBV7-2 to TRBJ1-2; no clear D gene. CDR1 SGHTA and CDR2 FQGNSA come from the germline V gene. The V end lost 5 bases, the J end lost 8 bases, and 15 bases lay between the germline ends. The CDR3 has 13 amino acids. CDR3 residues: CASSEEWRRGYTF. The DNA for the CDR3 is TGTGCCAGCAGCGAGGAATGGAGGCGAGGCTACACCTTC.

The chain is built from TRBV4-3 and TRBJ1-1, with D maybe TRBD1 (6 bases). Germline V gene sequence: CDR1 LGHNA, CDR2 YSLEER. Trimming took off 2 bases at V and 1 base at J, with 11 bases between the two ends. The CDR3 extends over 15 amino acids. CDR3: CASSQPRGSNTEAFF. As DNA, the CDR3 is TGCGCCAGCAGCCAACCGAGGGGGTCGAACACTGAAGCTTTCTTT.

J is TRBJ2-1 and V is TRBV18; TRBD2 matches 9 bases. Germline V gene lookup returns CDR1 KGHSH and CDR2 LQKENI. The CDR3 loop spans 16 amino acids. J gave up 3 bases and V 0 bases, and 3 bases lay outside the gene matches. The CDR3: CASSPPSGGLYNEQFF. Written as DNA, the CDR3 is TGTGCCAGCTCACCACCCAGCGGGGGGCTCTACAATGAGCAGTTCTTC. Variable domain in full (rest from reference TRBV18 and TRBJ2-1): NAGVMQNPRHLVRRRGQEARLRCSPMKGHSHVYWYRQLPEEGLKFMVYLQKENIIDESGMPKERFSAEFPKEGPSILRIQQVVRGDSAAYFCASSPPSGGLYNEQFFGPGTRLTVL.

This clone was seen a handful of times. The gene calls are TRBV28 and TRBJ2-4; TRBD1 aligns across 9 bases. Germline loops: CDR1 MDHEN, CDR2 SYDVKM. The J segment lost 1 base and the V segment lost 6 bases, leaving 16 bases of the junction unmatched. The CDR3 runs to 19 residues. CDR3 loop: CASSLRGQGFVQAKNIQYF. The CDR3 DNA follows: TGTGCCAGCAGCCTCAGGGGACAGGGTTTCGTTCAGGCCAAAAACATTCAGTACTTC. Full variable domain (outside the CDR3, taken from reference TRBV28 and TRBJ2-4): DVKVTQSSRYLVKRTGEKVFLECVQDMDHENMFWYRQDPGLGLRLIYFSYDVKMKEKGDIPEGYSVSREKKERFSLILESASTNQTSMYLCASSLRGQGFVQAKNIQYFGAGTRLSVL.

The genes are TRBV10-3 and TRBJ2-7, with TRBD1 matching over 12 bases. V lost 4 bases, J lost 4 bases, and 2 bases stayed unmatched. The CDR3 extends over 14 amino acids. Germline-derived CDR1 and CDR2 are ENHRY and SYGVKD. The CDR3 region is CAISAGQGAYEQYF. CDR3 coding DNA: TGTGCCATCAGTGCGGGACAGGGGGCATACGAGCAGTACTTC.

The chain joins TRBV6-1 to TRBJ2-2; no clear D gene. Trimming removed 7 bases at V and 4 bases at J, with 4 bases between. The germline gives CDR1 MNHNS, CDR2 SASEGT. CDR3 length: 11 residues. CDR3 loop: CASTPTGELFF. CDR3 DNA sequence: TGTGCCAGCACTCCCACCGGGGAGCTGTTTTTT.

The rearrangement uses TRBV28 and TRBJ1-2; the match to TRBD1 covers 8 bases. This CDR3 spans 16 amino acids. Germline V gene lookup returns CDR1 MDHEN and CDR2 SYDVKM. Trimming took 3 bases from V and 8 from J; bases not matched to a gene: 14. The chain's CDR3 is CASSLPLRRTGTGYTF. CDR3 nucleotides: TGTGCCAGCAGTTTGCCCTTGCGTCGGACAGGGACCGGCTACACCTTC.

Points on this clone: Other DNA sequences in this sample translate to the same CDR3. The chain joins TRBV19 to TRBJ2-3; maybe TRBD1 (6 bases). V was pared by 11 bases and J by 8 bases, with 17 bases between. The CDR3 covers 12 residues. The germline V gene encodes CDR1 LNHDA and CDR2 SQIVND (reference sequence). As DNA, the CDR3 is TGTGCCGCGTCCCCAGGGGAAGGTACGCAGTATTTT. Translation gives CAASPGEGTQYF.

The chain combines TRBV9 with TRBJ1-2, with a possible D match to TRBD1 (5 bases). This CDR3 has 18 residues. The germline CDR1 and CDR2 sequences are SGDLS and YYNGEE. With 4 bases removed from V and 4 bases from J, the gap between germline ends came to 26 bases. This CDR3 is CASSPHGGGYDTSYGYTF. For the CDR3, the DNA is TGTGCCAGCAGCCCCCATGGTGGGGGGTACGATACCTCCTATGGCTACACCTTC.

This clone was counted a few times. The chain has TRBV7-2 and TRBJ2-7; weak D call: TRBD2 (5 bases). This CDR3 comprises 14 residues. V was shortened by 6 bases and J by 0 bases, with 12 bases between the two germline ends. Looked up from germline, CDR1 is SGHTA and CDR2 is FQGNSA. The CDR3: CASSYYGSSYEQYF. The CDR3 DNA is TGTGCCAGCAGTTACTATGGGAGCTCCTACGAGCAGTACTTC.

In regard to this clone: This sample also contains other DNA sequences that code for the same CDR3. The V call is TRBV2, the J call TRBJ2-5, with D unclear. The CDR3 runs 13 residues. The V end was cut by 4 bases, the J end by 4 bases, with 10 bases between. CDR1 and CDR2 from the germline V gene are SNHLY and FYNNEI. For the CDR3, the DNA is TGTGCCAGCAGTGGTACGGGTGGAGAGACCCAGTACTTC. Encoded protein: CASSGTGGETQYF.

This clone was seen only a few times. The chain couples TRBV4-2 to TRBJ2-4; D perhaps matches TRBD2 (5 bases). CDR3 size: 17 residues. Germline V lookup: CDR1 LGHNA, CDR2 YNFKEQ. Trimming took 0 bases from V and 0 from J, leaving 12 bases between them. In DNA form, the CDR3 reads TGTGCCAGCAGCCAAGAGGGGAGAGGTTTAGCCAAAAACATTCAGTACTTC. Protein: CASSQEGRGLAKNIQYF.

This clone was recorded a few times. This chain connects TRBV5-4 to TRBJ2-7; D perhaps matches TRBD2 (6 bases). V was pared by 5 bases and J by 3 bases, with 18 bases between. There are 15 residues in the CDR3. Germline-derived CDR1 and CDR2 are SGHNT and YYREEE (reference sequence). CDR3 protein: CASSYFGTLDYEQYF. The CDR3 region has the DNA TGTGCCAGCAGTTACTTCGGGACTCTTGACTACGAGCAGTACTTC.

This clone was seen more than once but under ten times. The chain combines TRBV2 with TRBJ2-7, with a weak D call TRBD2 (6 bases). The CDR3 consists of 13 residues. Germline V gene data show CDR1 as SNHLY and CDR2 as FYNNEI. The V and J ends lost 5 bases and 3 bases respectively, with 11 bases between them. The CDR3 DNA is TGTGCCAGCAGTTGGGACTTAGGCTACGAGCAGTACTTC. Translating it yields CASSWDLGYEQYF.

This chain connects TRBV15 to TRBJ1-1, with unresolved D. Germline CDR1 reads LNHNV; CDR2 reads YYDKDF (reference sequence). The CDR3 contains 16 residues. The V and J ends lost 2 bases and 1 base respectively, with 14 bases between them. In nucleotides, the CDR3 is TGTGCCACCAGCAGAATCAGAGGCGCGGGGAACACTGAAGCTTTCTTT. Encoded protein: CATSRIRGAGNTEAFF.

This clone was detected a few times. The CDR3 reads CASSIDPYGYTF. The CDR3 nucleotides are TGTGCCAGTAGTATAGACCCATATGGCTACACCTTC. This rearrangement joins TRBV19 to TRBJ1-2; D ambiguous. Germline-derived CDR1 and CDR2 are LNHDA and SQIVND (reference sequence). The V end was cut by 0 bases, the J end by 5 bases, with 4 bases between. The CDR3 is 12 residues long.

The chain links TRBV29-1 to TRBJ1-1; possible D gene TRBD1, 5 bases. From germline, CDR1 is SQVTM and CDR2 ANQGSEA. CDR3 size: 13 residues. Trimming stripped 4 bases from V and 2 bases from J, with 11 bases between. The DNA for the CDR3 is TGCAGCGTTGCTCGGAGGGGTAACACTGAAGCTTTCTTT. Its protein is CSVARRGNTEAFF. The full variable domain, in which reference TRBV29-1 and TRBJ1-1 provide the parts outside the CDR3, is SAVISQKPSRDICQRGTSLTIQCQVDSQVTMMFWYRQQPGQSLTLIATANQGSEATYESGFVIDKFPISRPNLTFSTLTVSNMSPEDSSIYLCSVARRGNTEAFFGQGTRLTVV.

V gene TRBV6-5 combines with J gene TRBJ1-5; 8 bases map to TRBD1. This CDR3 spans 14 amino acids. V trimming: 6 bases; J trimming: 4 bases; junction bases outside the gene matches: 5. CDR1 is MNHEY, CDR2 SVGAGI, per germline. The CDR3 sequence: CASRPTGANQPQHF. The CDR3 coding sequence is TGTGCCAGCAGACCGACAGGGGCGAATCAGCCCCAGCATTTT.

This clone was detected a few times. The same CDR3 also results from other DNA sequences found in this sample. J is TRBJ1-1 and V is TRBV18; TRBD1 is a possible D gene (5 bases). The length of the CDR3 is 13 residues. Germline V gives CDR1 KGHSH, CDR2 LQKENI. V lost 3 bases to trimming and J lost 1 base, with 6 bases between them. CDR3 nucleotides: TGTGCCAGCTCACCTGGACAGAACACTGAAGCTTTCTTT. Translation: CASSPGQNTEAFF.